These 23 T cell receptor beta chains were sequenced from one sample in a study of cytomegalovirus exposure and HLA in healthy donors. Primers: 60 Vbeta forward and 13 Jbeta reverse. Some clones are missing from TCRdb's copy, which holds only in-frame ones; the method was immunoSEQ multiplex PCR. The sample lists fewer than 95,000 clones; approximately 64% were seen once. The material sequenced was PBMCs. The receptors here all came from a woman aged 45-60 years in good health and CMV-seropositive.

The CDR3 loop reads CASSRTSGGLNEQYF. The CDR3, as DNA: TGTGCCAGCAGCAGGACTAGCGGGGGGTTAAACGAGCAGTACTTC. The V gene is TRBV7-6, the J gene TRBJ2-7; 14 bases fit TRBD2. The CDR3 length is 15 residues. CDR1 is SGHVS and CDR2 is FNYEAQ in the germline V gene. V lost 5 bases to trimming and J lost 5 bases; unmatched junction nucleotides: 5.

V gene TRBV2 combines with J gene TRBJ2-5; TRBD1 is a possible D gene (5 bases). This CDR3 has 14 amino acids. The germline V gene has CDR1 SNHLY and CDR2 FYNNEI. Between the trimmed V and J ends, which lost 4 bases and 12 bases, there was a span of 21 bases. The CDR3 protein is CASSASSATETEYF. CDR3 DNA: TGTGCCAGCAGTGCCAGCTCCGCGACGGAGACAGAGTACTTC.

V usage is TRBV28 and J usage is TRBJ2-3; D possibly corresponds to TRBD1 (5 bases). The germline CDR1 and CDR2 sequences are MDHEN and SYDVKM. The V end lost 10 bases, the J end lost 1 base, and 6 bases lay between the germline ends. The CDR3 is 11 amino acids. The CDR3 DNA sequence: TGTGCCACAGGGCGCACAGATACGCAGTATTTT. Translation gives CATGRTDTQYF.

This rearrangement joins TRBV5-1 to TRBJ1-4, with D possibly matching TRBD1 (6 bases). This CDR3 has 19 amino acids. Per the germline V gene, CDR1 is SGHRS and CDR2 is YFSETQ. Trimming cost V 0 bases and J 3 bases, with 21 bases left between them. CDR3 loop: CASSLVRSGGSLANEKLFF. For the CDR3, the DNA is TGCGCCAGCAGCTTGGTGAGGTCGGGGGGCAGTTTGGCTAATGAAAAACTGTTTTTT.

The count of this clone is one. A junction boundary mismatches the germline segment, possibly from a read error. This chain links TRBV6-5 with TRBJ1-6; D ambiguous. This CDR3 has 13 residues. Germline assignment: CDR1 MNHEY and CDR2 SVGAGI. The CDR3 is CASSYSNGSSLHF. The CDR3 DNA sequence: TGTGCCAGCAGTTACTCGAACGGTTCATCCCTCCACTTT.

The CDR3 here is CASNPVGKPNTEAFF. CDR3 bases: TGTGCCAGCAACCCAGTGGGCAAGCCGAACACTGAAGCTTTCTTT. The V gene is TRBV5-6, the J gene TRBJ1-1; D gene uncertain. Germline CDR1 is SGHDT and CDR2 is YYEEEE. The CDR3 is 15 residues long. The V and J ends lost 6 bases and 1 base respectively, with 16 bases between them.

This chain's CDR3 is CAWSVPGVGAFF. The CDR3 bases are TGTGCCTGGAGTGTCCCAGGGGTTGGAGCTTTCTTT. The V call is TRBV30, the J call TRBJ1-1, with D perhaps TRBD1 (6 bases). Trimming removed 0 bases from V and 10 bases from J, with 12 bases in between. Germline values: CDR1 GTSNPN, CDR2 SVGIG (reference sequence). The CDR3 runs 12 residues.

CDR3 sequence reads: CASSAWDRGNSPLHF. CDR3 nucleotides: TGTGCCAGCAGCGCATGGGACAGGGGCAATTCACCCCTCCACTTT. The V call is TRBV7-9, the J call TRBJ1-6; 10 bases align to TRBD1. The CDR3 loop spans 15 amino acids. After removal of 5 bases from V and 7 bases from J, the junction contained 5 bases not matched to a gene. Germline CDR1 SEHNR, CDR2 FQNEAQ (reference sequence).

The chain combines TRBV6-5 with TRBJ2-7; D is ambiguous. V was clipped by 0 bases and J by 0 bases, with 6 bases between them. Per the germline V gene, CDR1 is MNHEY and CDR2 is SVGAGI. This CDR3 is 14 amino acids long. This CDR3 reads CASSYSAGSYEQYF. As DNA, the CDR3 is TGTGCCAGCAGTTACTCCGCCGGCTCCTACGAGCAGTACTTC.

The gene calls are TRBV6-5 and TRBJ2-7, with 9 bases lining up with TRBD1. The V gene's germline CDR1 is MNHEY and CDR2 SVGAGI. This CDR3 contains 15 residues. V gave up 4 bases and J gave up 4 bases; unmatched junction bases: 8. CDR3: CASSLLSGQGYEQYF. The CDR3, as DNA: TGTGCCAGCAGTTTACTCTCCGGACAGGGGTACGAGCAGTACTTC.

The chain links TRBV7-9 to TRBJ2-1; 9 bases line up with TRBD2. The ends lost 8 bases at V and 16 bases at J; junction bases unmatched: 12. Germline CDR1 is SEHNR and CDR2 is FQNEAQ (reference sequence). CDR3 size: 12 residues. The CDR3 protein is CASSVLAGGPFF. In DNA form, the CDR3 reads TGTGCCAGCTCGGTCCTCGCGGGGGGGCCCTTCTTC.

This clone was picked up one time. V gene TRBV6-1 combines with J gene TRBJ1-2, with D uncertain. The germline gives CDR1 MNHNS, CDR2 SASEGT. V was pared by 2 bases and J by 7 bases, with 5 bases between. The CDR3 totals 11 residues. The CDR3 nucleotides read TGTGCCAGCAGTGAACTTCCTGGCTACACCTTC. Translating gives CASSELPGYTF.

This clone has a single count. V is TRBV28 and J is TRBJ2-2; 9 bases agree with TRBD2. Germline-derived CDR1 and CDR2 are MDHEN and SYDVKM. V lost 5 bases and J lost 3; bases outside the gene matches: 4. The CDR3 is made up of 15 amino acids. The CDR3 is CASSSGGTDTGELFF. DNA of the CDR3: TGTGCCAGCAGTAGCGGGGGGACCGACACCGGGGAGCTGTTTTTT.

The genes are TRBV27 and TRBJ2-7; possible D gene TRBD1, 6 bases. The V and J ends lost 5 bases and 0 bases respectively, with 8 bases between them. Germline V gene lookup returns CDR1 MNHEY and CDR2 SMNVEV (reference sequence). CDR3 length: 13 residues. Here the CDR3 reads CASSPGDSYEQYF. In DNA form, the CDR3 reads TGTGCCAGCAGTCCAGGGGACTCCTACGAGCAGTACTTC.

The CDR3 protein is CASNTIGGNTEAFF. The CDR3 DNA reads TGTGCCAGTAATACTATAGGGGGTAACACTGAAGCTTTCTTT. This chain links TRBV6-6 with TRBJ1-1, with a weak D call TRBD1 (6 bases). The V gene lost 9 bases and the J gene lost 2 bases, with 16 bases spanning the gap. The CDR3 has 14 amino acids. Looked up from germline, CDR1 is MNHNY and CDR2 is SVGAGI (reference sequence).

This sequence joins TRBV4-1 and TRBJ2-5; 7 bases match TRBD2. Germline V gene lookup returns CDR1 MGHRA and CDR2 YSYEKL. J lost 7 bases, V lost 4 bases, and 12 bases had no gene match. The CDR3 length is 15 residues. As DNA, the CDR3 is TGCGCCAGCAGCCGGAGCGGGGATCAGAGGGGGACCCAGTACTTC. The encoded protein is CASSRSGDQRGTQYF.

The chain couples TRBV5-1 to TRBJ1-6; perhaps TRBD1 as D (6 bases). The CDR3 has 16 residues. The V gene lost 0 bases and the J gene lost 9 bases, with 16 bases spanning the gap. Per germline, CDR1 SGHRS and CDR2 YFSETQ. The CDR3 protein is CASSLARGALISPLHF. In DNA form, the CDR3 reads TGCGCCAGCAGCTTGGCCAGGGGAGCCCTTATTTCACCCCTCCACTTT.

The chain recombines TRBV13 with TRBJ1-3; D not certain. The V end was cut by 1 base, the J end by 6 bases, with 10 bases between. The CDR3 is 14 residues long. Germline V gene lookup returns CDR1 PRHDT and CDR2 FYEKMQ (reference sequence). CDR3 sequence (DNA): TGTGCCAGCAGCTTAGCCCACTTCGTAAACACCATATATTTT. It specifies CASSLAHFVNTIYF.

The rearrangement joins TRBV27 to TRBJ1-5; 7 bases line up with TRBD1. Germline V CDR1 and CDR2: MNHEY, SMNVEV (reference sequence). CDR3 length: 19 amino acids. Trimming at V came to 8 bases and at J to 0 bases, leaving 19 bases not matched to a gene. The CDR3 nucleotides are TGTGCCAGCGGCCCTAGAGGGGGCAAAGGATGGCTTAGCAATCAGCCCCAGCATTTT. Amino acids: CASGPRGGKGWLSNQPQHF.

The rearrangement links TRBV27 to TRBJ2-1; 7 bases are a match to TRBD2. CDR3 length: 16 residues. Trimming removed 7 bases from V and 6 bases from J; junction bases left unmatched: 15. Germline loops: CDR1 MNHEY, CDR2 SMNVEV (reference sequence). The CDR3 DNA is TGTGCCAGCAAATCATCTCCCGCTAGCGGAATCAATGAGCAGTTCTTC. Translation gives CASKSSPASGINEQFF.

DNA for the CDR3: TGTGCCTGGAGTGATACAGGGGCTGGGGCCAACGTCCTGACTTTC. Protein sequence: CAWSDTGAGANVLTF. This chain connects TRBV30 to TRBJ2-6; 7 nucleotides agree with TRBD1. The J segment lost 2 bases and the V segment lost 1 base, leaving 2 bases of the junction unmatched. The CDR3 loop spans 15 amino acids. Germline CDR1 GTSNPN, CDR2 SVGIG (reference sequence).

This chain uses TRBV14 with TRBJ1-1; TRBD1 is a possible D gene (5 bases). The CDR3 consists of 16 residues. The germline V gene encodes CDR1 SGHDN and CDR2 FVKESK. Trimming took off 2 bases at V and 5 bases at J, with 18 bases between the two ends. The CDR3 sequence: CASSQSLGRAGTEAFF. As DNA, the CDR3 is TGTGCCAGCAGCCAATCCTTAGGCAGGGCTGGGACTGAAGCTTTCTTT.

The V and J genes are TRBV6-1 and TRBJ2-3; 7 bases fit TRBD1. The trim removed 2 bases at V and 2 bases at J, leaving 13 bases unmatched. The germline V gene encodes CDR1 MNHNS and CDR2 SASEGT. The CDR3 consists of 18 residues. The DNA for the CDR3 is TGTGCCAGCAGTGAAAATGTGGGACAGCCGTCTTACACAGATACGCAGTATTTT. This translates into CASSENVGQPSYTDTQYF.